Below, 5 T cell receptor beta chains from the same sample are listed, as sequenced in a study of CD8+ T cells in alopecia areata. Sequencing used cDNA as its template, made by extracting RNA and reverse transcribing it. Clones were read by immunoSEQ multiplex PCR, and TCRdb kept only the in-frame ones, dropping some. The sample has 75,000 to 100,000 clones, about 40% seen once. Material for sequencing was CD4+ T cells sorted from blood. The receptors originated from a human donor with alopecia areata.

The J gene is TRBJ2-1, the V gene TRBV6-5, with TRBD1 matching over 9 bases. The V and J ends lost 7 bases and 5 bases, in that order; junction bases with no gene match: 9. Germline CDR1 reads MNHEY; CDR2 reads SVGAGI. This CDR3 has 15 amino acids. The CDR3 reads CASTSGTGWHNEQFF. The CDR3 nucleotides read TGTGCCAGCACCTCCGGGACAGGGTGGCACAATGAGCAGTTCTTC.

The chain couples TRBV9 to TRBJ2-1; D unclear. CDR1 is SGDLS and CDR2 is YYNGEE in the germline V gene. CDR3 length equals 15 residues. The V end lost 0 bases, the J end lost 1 base, and 8 bases lay between the germline ends. CDR3 region: CASSVGTQSYNEQFF. CDR3 in DNA: TGTGCCAGCAGCGTAGGGACCCAGTCCTACAATGAGCAGTTCTTC.

This clone was recorded a few times. The genes are TRBV19 and TRBJ2-7, with TRBD2 matching 11 bases. Germline values: CDR1 LNHDA, CDR2 SQIVND (reference sequence). V shed 7 bases, J shed 3 bases, and the junction held 8 bases outside the gene matches. This CDR3 contains 15 residues. The CDR3 region is CASTWGTSGVYEQYF. As DNA, the CDR3 is TGTGCCAGTACCTGGGGGACTAGCGGAGTCTACGAGCAGTACTTC. Full variable domain (missing parts from reference TRBV19 and TRBJ2-7): DGGITQSPKYLFRKEGQNVTLSCEQNLNHDAMYWYRQDPGQGLRLIYYSQIVNDFQKGDIAEGYSVSREKKESFPLTVTSAQKNPTAFYLCASTWGTSGVYEQYFGPGTRLTVT.

This sequence joins TRBV5-6 and TRBJ2-3, with 8 nucleotides matching TRBD2. Germline lookup yields CDR1 SGHDT and CDR2 YYEEEE. J was trimmed by 1 base and V by 2 bases; bases with no gene match: 6. This CDR3 has 16 amino acids. This CDR3 is CASSFVAGIGTDTQYF. For the CDR3, the DNA is TGTGCCAGCAGCTTCGTAGCGGGAATTGGCACAGATACGCAGTATTTT.

This clone was seen a handful of times. This chain's CDR3 is CAWSPRYRTGGYEKLFF. CDR3 in DNA: TGTGCCTGGTCCCCCAGATACCGGACAGGGGGCTATGAAAAACTGTTTTTT. The chain is built from TRBV30 and TRBJ1-4, with TRBD1 matching over 11 bases. After removal of 5 bases from V and 6 bases from J, the junction contained 14 bases not matched to a gene. The CDR3 sequence is 17 residues long. The germline V gene encodes CDR1 GTSNPN and CDR2 SVGIG (reference sequence). The full variable domain, in which reference TRBV30 and TRBJ1-4 provide the parts outside the CDR3, is SQTIHQWPATLVQPVGSPLSLECTVEGTSNPNLYWYRQAAGRGLQLLFYSVGIGQISSEVPQNLSASRPQDRQFILSSKKLLLSDSGFYLCAWSPRYRTGGYEKLFFGSGTQLSVL.